Following are 3 T cell receptor beta chains from one sample sequenced in a study of blood T cell repertoires in COVID-19. TCRdb's copy holds only in-frame clones and misses some; the assay was immunoSEQ multiplex PCR. The data show about 140,000 clones, with 70% to 90% seen just once and more than 1.5% held by the top ten. The sequencing input was peripheral blood. These receptors were obtained from a woman aged 60-75 years with acute or convalescent COVID-19.

The chain is built from TRBV7-2 and TRBJ2-3; 11 positions match TRBD2. With V trimmed by 5 bases and J by 8 bases, 15 bases remained unmatched. CDR3 length: 17 amino acids. CDR1 is SGHTA and CDR2 is FQGNSA in the germline V gene. The CDR3 is CASSPSRLAGSSGTQYF. The CDR3 coding sequence is TGTGCCAGCAGCCCATCCCGACTAGCGGGGTCGAGTGGTACGCAGTATTTT.

This rearrangement joins TRBV2 to TRBJ2-1, with D possibly TRBD1 on 6 matching bases. Trimming removed 2 bases from V and 15 bases from J, with 14 bases in between. This CDR3 has 12 residues. The germline CDR1 and CDR2 sequences are SNHLY and FYNNEI. The CDR3 bases are TGTGCCAGCAGTGAACAGGGGCAGAATCCGTTCTTC. Its translation is CASSEQGQNPFF.

The rearrangement joins TRBV28 to TRBJ2-1; D possibly corresponds to TRBD1 (6 bases). Germline assignment: CDR1 MDHEN and CDR2 SYDVKM. The CDR3 loop spans 13 amino acids. V was pared by 6 bases and J by 9 bases, with 15 bases between. Here the CDR3 DNA reads TGTGCCAGCAGGTTAACAGGGTTCGGTGAGCAGTTCTTC. This encodes CASRLTGFGEQFF.